Listed below are T cell receptor beta chains from one sample, sequenced in a study of immune reconstitution after stem cell transplant in scleroderma. Using its own MiXCR run on the RT-PCR reads, TCRdb lists one record per CDR3 protein. The sample holds 1,500 to 2,000 distinct CDR3 sequences, 3.6% seen once. Sample collection occurred before or after autologous hematopoietic stem cell transplantation (not recorded which). These receptors came from a male donor with systemic sclerosis. Both conserved end residues are part of each CDR3. The order of the fields is D gene, J gene, clone size, V gene, CDR3 DNA, CDR3 protein. A D gene is named only where the DNA matches it firmly. Clone sizes are given selectively: once, few, many, or a class where the clone is expanded.

D gene: .; J gene: TRBJ1-1; clone size: medium-sized; V gene: TRBV5-1; CDR3 DNA: TGCGCCAGCAGCTTGGAGAGCGGCACCGGGGCGGGTAACACTGAAGCTTTCTTT; CDR3 protein: CASSLESGTGAGNTEAFF
D gene: TRBD2; J gene: TRBJ2-1; clone size: medium-sized; V gene: TRBV20-1; CDR3 DNA: TGCAGTGCTAGAGACCGACTAGCGGTATCCTACAATGAGCAGTTCTTC; CDR3 protein: CSARDRLAVSYNEQFF
D gene: .; J gene: TRBJ1-2; clone size: medium-sized; V gene: TRBV5-5; CDR3 DNA: TGTGCCAGCAGCTTGCCCGGGAGAGGCTACACCTTC; CDR3 protein: CASSLPGRGYTF
D gene: .; J gene: TRBJ1-1; clone size: large; V gene: TRBV12-3/TRBV12-4; CDR3 DNA: TGTGCCAGCAGTTTTTCGTATTTGACTGAAGCTTTCTTT; CDR3 protein: CASSFSYLTEAFF
D gene: TRBD1; J gene: TRBJ1-1; clone size: many; V gene: TRBV6-5; CDR3 DNA: TGTGCCAGCAGTTACTCGAGACAGGGAAAGACTGAAGCTTTCTTT; CDR3 protein: CASSYSRQGKTEAFF
D gene: .; J gene: TRBJ1-2; clone size: medium-sized; V gene: TRBV4-3; CDR3 DNA: TGCGCCAGCAGCCACGACAACCGGGTCGGCGACTATGGCTACACCTTC; CDR3 protein: CASSHDNRVGDYGYTF
D gene: .; J gene: TRBJ2-4; clone size: medium-sized; V gene: TRBV20-1; CDR3 DNA: TGCAGTGCTATGAGTGTGTCGCTACTAGCCAAAAACATTCAGTACTTC; CDR3 protein: CSAMSVSLLAKNIQYF
D gene: .; J gene: TRBJ2-5; clone size: medium-sized; V gene: TRBV7-2; CDR3 DNA: TGTGCCAGCAGCCTACCCTTAAGGGAGACCCAGTACTTC; CDR3 protein: CASSLPLRETQYF
D gene: .; J gene: TRBJ2-7; clone size: medium-sized; V gene: TRBV29-1; CDR3 DNA: TGCAGCGTGAGGGACTACGAGCAGTACTTC; CDR3 protein: CSVRDYEQYF
D gene: .; J gene: TRBJ2-7; clone size: medium-sized; V gene: TRBV7-2; CDR3 DNA: TGTGCCAGCAGCTTAGGTACTCTAGCTTCGTACGAGCAGTACTTC; CDR3 protein: CASSLGTLASYEQYF
D gene: TRBD1; J gene: TRBJ1-1; clone size: medium-sized; V gene: TRBV20-1; CDR3 DNA: TGCAGTGCTAGAGTTCAGGGGGGGAACACTGAAGCTTTCTTT; CDR3 protein: CSARVQGGNTEAFF
D gene: .; J gene: TRBJ2-1; clone size: medium-sized; V gene: TRBV5-4; CDR3 DNA: TGTGCCAGCAGCTTGGGGCTGAGGGAGAACAATGAGCAGTTCTTC; CDR3 protein: CASSLGLRENNEQFF
D gene: .; J gene: TRBJ2-1; clone size: medium-sized; V gene: TRBV29-1; CDR3 DNA: TGCAGCGTTCCGCGTCGGGACAATATGAATGAGCAGTTCTTC; CDR3 protein: CSVPRRDNMNEQFF
D gene: .; J gene: TRBJ1-3; clone size: medium-sized; V gene: TRBV5-5; CDR3 DNA: TGTGCCAGCAGCCCCGGCGACTCTGGAAACACCATATATTTT; CDR3 protein: CASSPGDSGNTIYF
D gene: TRBD2; J gene: TRBJ2-1; clone size: medium-sized; V gene: TRBV27; CDR3 DNA: TGTGCCAGCAGGGGACTAGCTGGTCATGAGCAGTTCTTC; CDR3 protein: CASRGLAGHEQFF
D gene: .; J gene: TRBJ2-7; clone size: medium-sized; V gene: TRBV20-1; CDR3 DNA: TGCAGTGCTTTAAACTCCTACGAGCAGTACTTC; CDR3 protein: CSALNSYEQYF
D gene: .; J gene: TRBJ1-2; clone size: medium-sized; V gene: TRBV28; CDR3 DNA: TGTGCCAGCAGTTACGGGATGGGCTATGGCTACACCTTC; CDR3 protein: CASSYGMGYGYTF
D gene: .; J gene: TRBJ1-2; clone size: medium-sized; V gene: TRBV29-1; CDR3 DNA: TGCAGCGTTGCGGGCAGGTCTCGATATGGCTACACCTTC; CDR3 protein: CSVAGRSRYGYTF
D gene: TRBD2; J gene: TRBJ2-7; clone size: medium-sized; V gene: TRBV5-1; CDR3 DNA: TGCGCCAGCAGCTTGGTCTCGGGAGGAAGCGAGCAGTACTTC; CDR3 protein: CASSLVSGGSEQYF
D gene: .; J gene: TRBJ2-7; clone size: medium-sized; V gene: TRBV5-6; CDR3 DNA: TGTGCCAGCAGCTTGGGTGGAGGGAAAACTGGGGACGAGCAGTACTTC; CDR3 protein: CASSLGGGKTGDEQYF
D gene: TRBD1; J gene: TRBJ2-1; clone size: medium-sized; V gene: TRBV7-8; CDR3 DNA: TGTGCCAGCAGCCTACAGGGGATGTTCGAGCAGTTCTTC; CDR3 protein: CASSLQGMFEQFF
D gene: .; J gene: TRBJ1-1; clone size: .; V gene: TRBV5-1; CDR3 DNA: TGCGCCAGCAGCTCGGGGACGCTGAACACTGAAGCTTTCTTT; CDR3 protein: CASSSGTLNTEAFF
D gene: .; J gene: TRBJ1-5; clone size: medium-sized; V gene: TRBV20-1; CDR3 DNA: TGCAGTGCTAGAGCAGGGAATCAGCCCCAGCATTTT; CDR3 protein: CSARAGNQPQHF
D gene: .; J gene: TRBJ1-1; clone size: medium-sized; V gene: TRBV15; CDR3 DNA: TGTGCCACCAGCAGAGACTCTTCCCAGGTGACTGAAGCTTTCTTT; CDR3 protein: CATSRDSSQVTEAFF
D gene: .; J gene: TRBJ1-2; clone size: medium-sized; V gene: TRBV29-1; CDR3 DNA: TGCAGCGTTGAGCCACCGGGACACCCGAACTATGGCTACACCTTC; CDR3 protein: CSVEPPGHPNYGYTF
D gene: .; J gene: TRBJ2-5; clone size: medium-sized; V gene: TRBV7-2; CDR3 DNA: TGTGCCAGCAGCTTAGTGGGGGTTATTGAGACCCAGTACTTC; CDR3 protein: CASSLVGVIETQYF
D gene: .; J gene: TRBJ1-6; clone size: medium-sized; V gene: TRBV27; CDR3 DNA: TGTGCCAGCCGCAATAGGGGGTTTCTTAATTCACCCCTCCACTTT; CDR3 protein: CASRNRGFLNSPLHF
D gene: .; J gene: TRBJ2-2; clone size: medium-sized; V gene: TRBV29-1; CDR3 DNA: TGCAGCGTTGAGGGGCCCACCGGGGAGCTGTTTTTT; CDR3 protein: CSVEGPTGELFF
D gene: TRBD1; J gene: TRBJ1-3; clone size: medium-sized; V gene: TRBV29-1; CDR3 DNA: TGCAGCGCAAGGACAGGGGAAGGAAACACCATATATTTT; CDR3 protein: CSARTGEGNTIYF
D gene: .; J gene: TRBJ2-7; clone size: medium-sized; V gene: TRBV29-1; CDR3 DNA: TGCAGCGTTGCAGGGGCAGGCGAGCAGTACTTC; CDR3 protein: CSVAGAGEQYF
D gene: .; J gene: TRBJ1-4; clone size: medium-sized; V gene: TRBV12-3/TRBV12-4; CDR3 DNA: TGTGCCAGCAGCGAACCATTCTATCGGACTAATGAAAAACTGTTTTTT; CDR3 protein: CASSEPFYRTNEKLFF
D gene: TRBD1; J gene: TRBJ1-1; clone size: medium-sized; V gene: TRBV20-1; CDR3 DNA: TGCAGTGCTAATAGAATCATCGTACAGGGGCCTGAAGCTTTCTTT; CDR3 protein: CSANRIIVQGPEAFF
D gene: TRBD2; J gene: TRBJ2-7; clone size: medium-sized; V gene: TRBV28; CDR3 DNA: TGTGCCAGCAGTTTAACGGGTTTAGAGGTTGGGCTAGCGGGACCGACCTCCTACGAGCAGTACTTC; CDR3 protein: CASSLTGLEVGLAGPTSYEQYF
D gene: TRBD1; J gene: TRBJ2-2; clone size: .; V gene: TRBV6-5; CDR3 DNA: TGTGCCAGCAGGGGGACAGGGGTGAGCGGGGAGCTGTTTTTT; CDR3 protein: CASRGTGVSGELFF
D gene: TRBD1; J gene: TRBJ1-2; clone size: medium-sized; V gene: TRBV20-1; CDR3 DNA: TGCAGTGCTAGAGTTGGGACAGGGGGTGGCTACACCTTC; CDR3 protein: CSARVGTGGGYTF
D gene: TRBD1; J gene: TRBJ1-2; clone size: medium-sized; V gene: TRBV3-1; CDR3 DNA: TGTGCCAGCAGGCGAAACAGGGGGCCGGCCTCTGGCTACACCTTC; CDR3 protein: CASRRNRGPASGYTF
D gene: .; J gene: TRBJ1-3; clone size: medium-sized; V gene: TRBV2; CDR3 DNA: TGTGCCAGCAGTGAAACAGGGCTGAGTGGAAACACCATATATTTT; CDR3 protein: CASSETGLSGNTIYF
D gene: .; J gene: TRBJ1-1; clone size: medium-sized; V gene: TRBV6-2/TRBV6-3; CDR3 DNA: TGTGCCAGCAGTTACTCGAAGGGGGAGGGGAACACTGAAGCTTTCTTT; CDR3 protein: CASSYSKGEGNTEAFF
D gene: .; J gene: TRBJ1-5; clone size: medium-sized; V gene: TRBV30; CDR3 DNA: TGTGCCTGGAGTTTACAGGTCAATCAGCCCCAGCATTTT; CDR3 protein: CAWSLQVNQPQHF
D gene: .; J gene: TRBJ1-6; clone size: .; V gene: TRBV27; CDR3 DNA: TGTGCCAGCAGTCCCTCGGGGGTACCACCCCTCCACTTT; CDR3 protein: CASSPSGVPPLHF
D gene: TRBD2; J gene: TRBJ2-7; clone size: medium-sized; V gene: TRBV20-1; CDR3 DNA: TGCAGTGCCACCTCTGGACTAGCGGGAGTGCGGATTCACGAGCAGTACTTC; CDR3 protein: CSATSGLAGVRIHEQYF
D gene: .; J gene: TRBJ2-1; clone size: medium-sized; V gene: TRBV29-1; CDR3 DNA: TGCAGCGTTGAGGGGGCAGCGGAAAAGTACAATGAGCAGTTCTTC; CDR3 protein: CSVEGAAEKYNEQFF
D gene: .; J gene: TRBJ1-3; clone size: medium-sized; V gene: TRBV5-5; CDR3 DNA: TGTGCCAGCAGCTTGGAGGCCCAAATTAACACCATATATTTT; CDR3 protein: CASSLEAQINTIYF
D gene: .; J gene: TRBJ2-7; clone size: medium-sized; V gene: TRBV6-1; CDR3 DNA: TGTGCCAGCAGACCCCCTCAGGGGTCCTACGAGCAGTACTTC; CDR3 protein: CASRPPQGSYEQYF
D gene: .; J gene: TRBJ2-7; clone size: medium-sized; V gene: TRBV20-1; CDR3 DNA: TGCAGTGCTAGGACGCGCGGGGACCTCTCCTACGAGCAGTACTTC; CDR3 protein: CSARTRGDLSYEQYF
D gene: TRBD2; J gene: TRBJ2-2; clone size: medium-sized; V gene: TRBV28; CDR3 DNA: TGTGCCAGCAGTTCCCCCCGGGGGGGGCGAATTACCGGGGAGCTGTTTTTT; CDR3 protein: CASSSPRGGRITGELFF
D gene: .; J gene: TRBJ2-7; clone size: few; V gene: TRBV20-1; CDR3 DNA: TGCAGTGCTCGGCCCCGGGACTTACCCTACGAGCAGTACTTC; CDR3 protein: CSARPRDLPYEQYF
D gene: .; J gene: TRBJ2-4; clone size: medium-sized; V gene: TRBV20-1; CDR3 DNA: TGCAGTGCTGCCCCGGGGGCCAAAAACATTCAGTACTTC; CDR3 protein: CSAAPGAKNIQYF
D gene: TRBD1; J gene: TRBJ2-1; clone size: medium-sized; V gene: TRBV27; CDR3 DNA: TGTGCCAGCAACACCTTCCCCCGGGACAGGGAGCAGTTCTTC; CDR3 protein: CASNTFPRDREQFF
D gene: TRBD2; J gene: TRBJ2-1; clone size: medium-sized; V gene: TRBV7-2; CDR3 DNA: TGTGCCAGCGGGACCCAAACCGGGACTAGAGACAATGAGCAGTTCTTC; CDR3 protein: CASGTQTGTRDNEQFF
D gene: .; J gene: TRBJ1-2; clone size: medium-sized; V gene: TRBV6-2/TRBV6-3; CDR3 DNA: TGTGCCAGCAGTGATCAGGGAGGCTATGGCTACACCTTC; CDR3 protein: CASSDQGGYGYTF
D gene: .; J gene: TRBJ2-7; clone size: many; V gene: TRBV4-1; CDR3 DNA: TGCGCCGGCAGCCTCGACAGTATCTCCTACGAGCAGTACTTC; CDR3 protein: CAGSLDSISYEQYF
D gene: .; J gene: TRBJ1-6; clone size: medium-sized; V gene: TRBV20-1; CDR3 DNA: TGCAGTTTAAGGGGGGCAGGGTCCGATCCCCTCCACTTT; CDR3 protein: CSLRGAGSDPLHF
D gene: .; J gene: TRBJ2-3; clone size: .; V gene: TRBV20-1; CDR3 DNA: TGCAGTACTCCGGGCCCCGAGGCCTCTTTGGTTACGCAGTATTTT; CDR3 protein: CSTPGPEASLVTQYF